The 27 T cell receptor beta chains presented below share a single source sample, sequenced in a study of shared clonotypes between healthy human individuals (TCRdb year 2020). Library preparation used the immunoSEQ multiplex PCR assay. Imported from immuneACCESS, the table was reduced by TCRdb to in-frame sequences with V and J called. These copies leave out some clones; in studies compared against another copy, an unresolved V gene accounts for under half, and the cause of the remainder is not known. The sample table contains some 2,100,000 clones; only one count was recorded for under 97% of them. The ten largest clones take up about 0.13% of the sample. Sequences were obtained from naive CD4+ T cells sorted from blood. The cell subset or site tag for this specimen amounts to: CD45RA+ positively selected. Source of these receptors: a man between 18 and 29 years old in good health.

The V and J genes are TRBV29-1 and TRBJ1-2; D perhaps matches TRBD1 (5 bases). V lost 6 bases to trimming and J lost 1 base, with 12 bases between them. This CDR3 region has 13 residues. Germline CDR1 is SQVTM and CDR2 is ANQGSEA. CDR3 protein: CSVGGTGNYGYTF. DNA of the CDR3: TGCAGCGTGGGGGGGACGGGTAACTATGGCTACACCTTC. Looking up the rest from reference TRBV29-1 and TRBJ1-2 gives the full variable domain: SAVISQKPSRDICQRGTSLTIQCQVDSQVTMMFWYRQQPGQSLTLIATANQGSEATYESGFVIDKFPISRPNLTFSTLTVSNMSPEDSSIYLCSVGGTGNYGYTFGSGTRLTVV.

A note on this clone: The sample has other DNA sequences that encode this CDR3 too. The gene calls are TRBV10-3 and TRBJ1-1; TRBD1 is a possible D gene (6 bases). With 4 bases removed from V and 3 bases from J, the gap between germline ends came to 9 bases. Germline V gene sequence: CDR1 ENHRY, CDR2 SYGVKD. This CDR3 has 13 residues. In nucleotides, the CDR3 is TGTGCCATCAGTGTCGGGGGGCACACTGAAGCTTTCTTT. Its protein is CAISVGGHTEAFF.

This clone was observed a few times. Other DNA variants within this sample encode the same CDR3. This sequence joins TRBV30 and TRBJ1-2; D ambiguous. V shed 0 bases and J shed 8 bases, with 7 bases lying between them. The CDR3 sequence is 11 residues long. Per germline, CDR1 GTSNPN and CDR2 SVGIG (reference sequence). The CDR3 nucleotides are TGTGCCTGGAGTGTACTTCTGGGCTACACCTTC. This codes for CAWSVLLGYTF.

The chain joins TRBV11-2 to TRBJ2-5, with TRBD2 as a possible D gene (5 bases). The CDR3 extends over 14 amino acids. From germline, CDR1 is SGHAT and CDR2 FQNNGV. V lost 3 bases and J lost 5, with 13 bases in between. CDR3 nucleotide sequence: TGTGCCAGCAGCTTTGCGGGTGCCCGGGAGACCCAGTACTTC. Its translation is CASSFAGARETQYF.

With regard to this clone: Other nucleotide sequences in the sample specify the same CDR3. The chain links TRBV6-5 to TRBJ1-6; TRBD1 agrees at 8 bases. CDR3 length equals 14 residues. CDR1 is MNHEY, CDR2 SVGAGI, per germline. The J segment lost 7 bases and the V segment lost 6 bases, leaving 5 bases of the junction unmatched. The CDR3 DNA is TGTGCCAGCAGCCGTACAGGGGGGAATTCACCCCTCCACTTT. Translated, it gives CASSRTGGNSPLHF.

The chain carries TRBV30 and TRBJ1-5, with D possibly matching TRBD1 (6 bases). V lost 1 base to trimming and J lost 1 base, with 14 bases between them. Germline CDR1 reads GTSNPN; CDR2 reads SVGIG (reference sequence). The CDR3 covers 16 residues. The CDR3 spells CAWSAGGKSSNQPQHF. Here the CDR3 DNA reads TGTGCCTGGAGTGCCGGGGGCAAGTCGAGCAATCAGCCCCAGCATTTT.

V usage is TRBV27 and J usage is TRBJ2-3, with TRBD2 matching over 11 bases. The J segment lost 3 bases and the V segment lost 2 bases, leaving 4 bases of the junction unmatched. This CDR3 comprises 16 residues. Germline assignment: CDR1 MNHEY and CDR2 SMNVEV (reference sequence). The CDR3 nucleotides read TGTGCCAGCAGTTTACGCCGACTAGCGGGGACAGATACGCAGTATTTT. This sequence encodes CASSLRRLAGTDTQYF.

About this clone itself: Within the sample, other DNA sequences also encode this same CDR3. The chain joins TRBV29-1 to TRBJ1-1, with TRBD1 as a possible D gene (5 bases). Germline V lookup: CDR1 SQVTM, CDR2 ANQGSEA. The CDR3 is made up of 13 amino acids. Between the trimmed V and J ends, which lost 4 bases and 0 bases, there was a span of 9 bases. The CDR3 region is CSVAGRLNTEAFF. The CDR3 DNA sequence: TGCAGCGTTGCGGGACGGTTGAACACTGAAGCTTTCTTT.

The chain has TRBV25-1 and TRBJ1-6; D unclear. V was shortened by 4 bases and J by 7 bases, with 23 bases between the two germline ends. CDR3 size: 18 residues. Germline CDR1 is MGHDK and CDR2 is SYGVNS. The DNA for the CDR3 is TGTGCCAGCAGTGGAAAACTCCGGCCAGCGGATTTCAATTCACCCCTCCACTTT. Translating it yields CASSGKLRPADFNSPLHF.

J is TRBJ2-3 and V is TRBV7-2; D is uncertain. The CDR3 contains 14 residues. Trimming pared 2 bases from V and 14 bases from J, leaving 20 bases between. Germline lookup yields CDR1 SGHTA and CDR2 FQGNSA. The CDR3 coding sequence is TGTGCCAGCAGCTTAATGAGTGGTGAAACTGGTTCGTATTTT. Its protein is CASSLMSGETGSYF.

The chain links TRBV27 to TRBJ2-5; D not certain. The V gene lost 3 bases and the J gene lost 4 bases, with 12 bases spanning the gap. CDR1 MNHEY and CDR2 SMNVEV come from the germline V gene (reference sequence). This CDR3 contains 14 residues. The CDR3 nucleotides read TGTGCCAGCAGTTTTAATGGAGTGGGAGAGACCCAGTACTTC. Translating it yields CASSFNGVGETQYF.

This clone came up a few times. The CDR3 spells CAWKGSGETQYF. The CDR3 nucleotides read TGTGCCTGGAAGGGGTCGGGAGAGACCCAGTACTTC. The chain has TRBV30 and TRBJ2-5; possibly TRBD1 for D (5 bases). Germline CDR1 and CDR2: GTSNPN and SVGIG (reference sequence). CDR3 length: 12 residues. Trimming pared 4 bases from V and 4 bases from J, leaving 10 bases between.

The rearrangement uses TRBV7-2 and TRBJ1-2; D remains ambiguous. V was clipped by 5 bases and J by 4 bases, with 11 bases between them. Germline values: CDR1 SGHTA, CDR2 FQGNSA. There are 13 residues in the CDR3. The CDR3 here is CASSVVQIYGYTF. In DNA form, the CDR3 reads TGTGCCAGCAGCGTTGTACAGATCTATGGCTACACCTTC. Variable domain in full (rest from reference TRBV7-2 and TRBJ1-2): GAGVSQSPSNKVTEKGKDVELRCDPISGHTALYWYRQSLGQGLEFLIYFQGNSAPDKSGLPSDRFSAERTGGSVSTLTIQRTQQEDSAVYLCASSVVQIYGYTFGSGTRLTVV.

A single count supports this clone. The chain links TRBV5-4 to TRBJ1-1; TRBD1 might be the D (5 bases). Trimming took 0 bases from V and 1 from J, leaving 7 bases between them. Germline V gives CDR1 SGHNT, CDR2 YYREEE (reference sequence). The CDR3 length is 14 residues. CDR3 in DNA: TGTGCCAGCAGCTTGGTCAGGGAGAACACTGAAGCTTTCTTT. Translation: CASSLVRENTEAFF.

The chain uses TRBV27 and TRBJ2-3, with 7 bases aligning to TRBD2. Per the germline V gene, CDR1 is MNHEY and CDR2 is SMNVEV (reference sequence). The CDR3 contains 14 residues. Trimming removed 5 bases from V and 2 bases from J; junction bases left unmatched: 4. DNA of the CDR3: TGTGCCAGCAGTCTAGCGGCGTTCACAGATACGCAGTATTTT. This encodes CASSLAAFTDTQYF.

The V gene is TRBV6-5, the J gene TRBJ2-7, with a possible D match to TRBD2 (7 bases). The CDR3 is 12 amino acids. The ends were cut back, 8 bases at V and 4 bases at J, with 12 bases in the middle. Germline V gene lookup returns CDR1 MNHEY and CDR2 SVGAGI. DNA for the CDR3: TGTGCCAGCGGGAGGGGGGGGTACGAGCAGTACTTC. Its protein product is CASGRGGYEQYF.

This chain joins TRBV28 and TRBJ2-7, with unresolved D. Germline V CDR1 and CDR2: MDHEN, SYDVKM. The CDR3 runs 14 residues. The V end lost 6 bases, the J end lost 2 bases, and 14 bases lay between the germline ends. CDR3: CASSSRRTTYEQYF. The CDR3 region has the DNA TGTGCCAGCAGCTCTCGACGGACCACCTACGAGCAGTACTTC.

The CDR3 loop reads CAWSVRLAGENEQFF. CDR3 sequence (DNA): TGTGCCTGGAGTGTTCGTCTAGCGGGAGAAAATGAGCAGTTCTTC. The chain uses TRBV30 and TRBJ2-1; 10 bases map to TRBD2. V shed 0 bases, J shed 7 bases, and the junction held 6 bases outside the gene matches. CDR1 is GTSNPN, CDR2 SVGIG, per germline (reference sequence). The CDR3 is 15 amino acids.

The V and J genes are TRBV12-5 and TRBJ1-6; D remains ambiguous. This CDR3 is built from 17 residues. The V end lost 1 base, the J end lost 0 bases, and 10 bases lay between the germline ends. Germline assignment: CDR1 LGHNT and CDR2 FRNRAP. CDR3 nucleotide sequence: TGTGCTAGTGGTTTGGCCACAGCCCCCTCCTATAATTCACCCCTCCACTTT. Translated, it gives CASGLATAPSYNSPLHF.

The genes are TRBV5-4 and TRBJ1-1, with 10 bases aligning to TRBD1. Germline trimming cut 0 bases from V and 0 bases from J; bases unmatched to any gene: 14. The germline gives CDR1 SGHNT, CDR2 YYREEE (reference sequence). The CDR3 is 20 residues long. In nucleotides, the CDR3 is TGTGCCAGCAGCTTGGGGGGACAGGGGCCGTACCGATTAATGAACACTGAAGCTTTCTTT. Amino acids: CASSLGGQGPYRLMNTEAFF. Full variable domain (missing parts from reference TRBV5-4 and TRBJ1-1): ETGVTQSPTHLIKTRGQQVTLRCSSQSGHNTVSWYQQALGQGPQFIFQYYREEENGRGNFPPRFSGLQFPNYSSELNVNALELDDSALYLCASSLGGQGPYRLMNTEAFFGQGTRLTVV.

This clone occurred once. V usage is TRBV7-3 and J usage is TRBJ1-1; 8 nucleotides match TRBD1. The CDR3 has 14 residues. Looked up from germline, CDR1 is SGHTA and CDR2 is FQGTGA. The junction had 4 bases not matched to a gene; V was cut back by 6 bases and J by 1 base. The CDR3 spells CASRTQGGNTEAFF. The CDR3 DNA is TGTGCCAGCAGGACACAGGGGGGGAACACTGAAGCTTTCTTT.

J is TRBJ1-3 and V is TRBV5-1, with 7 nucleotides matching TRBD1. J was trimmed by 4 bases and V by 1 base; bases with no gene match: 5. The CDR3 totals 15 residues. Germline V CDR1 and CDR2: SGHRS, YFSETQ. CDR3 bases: TGCGCCAGCAGCTTGTCAGGGGGAAACGGAAACACCATATATTTT. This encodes CASSLSGGNGNTIYF.

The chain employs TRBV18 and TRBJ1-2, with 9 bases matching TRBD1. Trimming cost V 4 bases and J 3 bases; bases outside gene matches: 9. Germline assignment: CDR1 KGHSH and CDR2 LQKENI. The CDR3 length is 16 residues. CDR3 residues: CASSRGQGLDYYGYTF. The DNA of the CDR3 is TGTGCCAGCTCACGGGGACAGGGATTGGACTACTATGGCTACACCTTC.

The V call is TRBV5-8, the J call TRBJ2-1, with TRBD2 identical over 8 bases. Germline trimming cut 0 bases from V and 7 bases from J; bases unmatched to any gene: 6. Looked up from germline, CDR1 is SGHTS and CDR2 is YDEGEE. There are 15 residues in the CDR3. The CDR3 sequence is CASSLAGLVGNEQFF. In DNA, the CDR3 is TGTGCCAGCAGCTTGGCGGGACTAGTTGGTAATGAGCAGTTCTTC. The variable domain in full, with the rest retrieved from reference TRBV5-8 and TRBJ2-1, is EAGVTQSPTHLIKTRGQQATLRCSPISGHTSVYWYQQALGLGLQFLLWYDEGEERNRGNFPPRFSGRQFPNYSSELNVNALELEDSALYLCASSLAGLVGNEQFFGPGTRLTVL.

In DNA form, the CDR3 reads TGTGCCAGCAGCTTTAGCTCGATAAGGGAGACCCAGTACTTC. Protein sequence: CASSFSSIRETQYF. This rearrangement joins TRBV11-2 to TRBJ2-5; D gene unclear. V dropped 3 bases and J dropped 5 bases, with 13 bases sitting between them. Per the germline V gene, CDR1 is SGHAT and CDR2 is FQNNGV. This CDR3 is built from 14 residues. Looking up the rest from reference TRBV11-2 and TRBJ2-5 gives the full variable domain: EAGVAQSPRYKIIEKRQSVAFWCNPISGHATLYWYQQILGQGPKLLIQFQNNGVVDDSQLPKDRFSAERLKGVDSTLKIQPAKLEDSAVYLCASSFSSIRETQYFGPGTRLLVL.

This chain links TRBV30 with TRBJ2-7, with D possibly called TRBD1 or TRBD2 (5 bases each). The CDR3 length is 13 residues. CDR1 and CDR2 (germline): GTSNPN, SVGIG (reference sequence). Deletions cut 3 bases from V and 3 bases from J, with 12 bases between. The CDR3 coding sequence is TGTGCCTGGAGCGAGGGGCGGATCTACGAGCAGTACTTC. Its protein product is CAWSEGRIYEQYF.

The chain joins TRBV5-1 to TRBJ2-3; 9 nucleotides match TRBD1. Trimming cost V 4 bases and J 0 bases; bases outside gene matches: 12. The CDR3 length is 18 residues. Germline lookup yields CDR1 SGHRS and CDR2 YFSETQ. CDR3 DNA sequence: TGCGCCAGCAGCCTGGGGGGACAGGGATCCTCTAGCACAGATACGCAGTATTTT. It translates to CASSLGGQGSSSTDTQYF.